This T cell receptor beta chain comes out of a study of cytomegalovirus exposure and HLA in healthy donors. Study-wide results and caveats: It was reported that the classifier diagnosed cytomegalovirus status with high specificity and sensitivity in both the original and validation cohorts. Sequence variants that were highly shared formed a cluster that was likely a sequencing artifact.

As concerns this clone: Its antigen is not known.

Both 60 Vbeta primers and 13 Jbeta primers went into the PCR. Clones were sequenced by immunoSEQ multiplex PCR, and TCRdb holds only the in-frame ones, with some missing. The sample shows 150,000 or so clones, 60% to 85% of them seen only once. Trimming at V came to 1 base and at J to 4 bases, leaving 9 bases not matched to a gene. This CDR3 spans 17 amino acids. The germline V gene has CDR1 SGHRS and CDR2 YFSETQ. This receptor was obtained from a woman aged 40 to 50 in good health and CMV-seropositive. The J gene is TRBJ1-2, the V gene TRBV5-1; 11 bases fit TRBD1. Input material: PBMCs. The chain's CDR3 is CASSLSPLGQGAYGYTF. The CDR3 DNA follows: TGCGCCAGCAGCTTGTCCCCCCTAGGACAGGGGGCCTATGGCTACACCTTC.